Below, 23 T cell receptor beta chains from the same sample are listed, as sequenced in a study of T cells in Graves' hyperthyroidism and ophthalmopathy. TCR beta CDR3 sequences were amplified from RNA transcripts. A set of HTBI primers served as the primers for a first-round RT-PCR of the TCR CDR3. TCRdb fed the multiplex PCR reads into MiXCR, producing one record per CDR3 protein. The sample lists about 290,000 distinct CDR3 sequences, approximately 15% occurring once. Sequenced material: blood. Receptor source: a woman between 55 and 75 years old with Graves' ophthalmopathy.

This clonotype was observed a few times. The rearrangement uses TRBV5-1 and TRBJ1-3; a possible D gene is TRBD1 (6 bases). Germline loops: CDR1 SGHRS, CDR2 YFSETQ. Trimming left V 1 base short and J 4 bases short, with 12 bases between. This CDR3 has 15 amino acids. The CDR3 loop is CASSLLSGDGNTIYF. DNA of the CDR3: TGCGCCAGCAGCTTGTTATCAGGGGACGGAAACACCATATATTTT.

The J gene is TRBJ1-1, the V gene TRBV5-1; no clear D. The germline V gene encodes CDR1 SGHRS and CDR2 YFSETQ. V was cut by 0 bases and J by 10 bases, with 13 bases left in between. This CDR3 comprises 13 residues. The CDR3: CASSLEFQQRAFF. CDR3 DNA sequence: TGCGCCAGCAGCTTGGAATTCCAACAACGAGCTTTCTTT.

The rearrangement joins TRBV7-2 to TRBJ2-2, with TRBD2 as a possible D gene (5 bases). The CDR3 is 13 amino acids. The V gene's germline CDR1 is SGHTA and CDR2 FQGNSA. V was trimmed by 7 bases and J by 2 bases, leaving 8 bases between them. CDR3 loop: CASTGYNTGELFF. CDR3 nucleotide sequence: TGTGCCAGCACGGGATACAACACCGGGGAGCTGTTTTTT.

This clonotype was seen many times. The rearrangement joins TRBV27 to TRBJ2-3, with TRBD1 identical over 7 bases. The V gene's germline CDR1 is MNHEY and CDR2 SMNVEV (reference sequence). The CDR3 is 15 residues long. J was trimmed by 1 base and V by 5 bases; bases with no gene match: 6. The chain's CDR3 is CASSEGGFGTDTQYF. The CDR3 DNA sequence: TGTGCCAGCAGTGAAGGGGGCTTTGGCACAGATACGCAGTATTTT.

This clonotype was seen ten or more times. The chain is built from TRBV7-9 and TRBJ2-5, with TRBD2 matching 11 bases. The germline V gene has CDR1 SEHNR and CDR2 FQNEAQ (reference sequence). Trimming took 4 bases from V and 1 from J; bases not matched to a gene: 5. This CDR3 contains 16 residues. The DNA of the CDR3 is TGTGCCAGCAGCTCGGGACTAGCGGTTTTCCAAGAGACCCAGTACTTC. Protein: CASSSGLAVFQETQYF.

There are a few counts of this clonotype. The CDR3 loop is CASGSGRLQPQHF. CDR3 sequence (DNA): TGTGCTAGTGGCAGCGGACGTTTACAGCCCCAGCATTTT. The chain recombines TRBV12-5 with TRBJ1-5; D ambiguous. The CDR3 length is 13 residues. Germline CDR1 is LGHNT and CDR2 is FRNRAP. The V and J ends lost 6 bases and 7 bases respectively, with 13 bases between them.

There are a few counts of this clonotype. The V and J genes are TRBV19 and TRBJ1-1, with D hard to call. Trimming took 7 bases from V and 10 from J, leaving 25 bases between them. Germline loops: CDR1 LNHDA, CDR2 SQIVND (reference sequence). This CDR3 has 15 residues. CDR3 in amino acids: CASIPNTRSSSGAFF. For the CDR3, the DNA is TGTGCCAGTATTCCAAACACCCGGTCCTCTTCGGGAGCTTTCTTT.

In this sample, this clonotype turned up many times. V and J are TRBV28 and TRBJ1-2; D unresolved. Trimming took off 2 bases at V and 2 bases at J, with 9 bases between the two ends. The CDR3 runs 14 residues. Germline loops: CDR1 MDHEN, CDR2 SYDVKM. The CDR3 sequence is CASSLQSNNYGYTF. The CDR3 DNA reads TGTGCCAGCAGTTTACAGAGCAACAACTATGGCTACACCTTC.

This clonotype has just a few counts. The chain couples TRBV12-3 or TRBV12-4 to TRBJ1-2; D is uncertain. The CDR3 loop spans 12 amino acids. Trimming removed 0 bases at V and 5 bases at J, with 4 bases between. CDR3 residues: CASSLAEYGYTF. The CDR3 DNA sequence: TGTGCCAGCAGTTTAGCAGAATATGGCTACACCTTC.

This clonotype was observed a handful of times. The V and J genes are TRBV20-1 and TRBJ2-5, with no clear D. CDR1 DFQATT and CDR2 SNEGSKA come from the germline V gene (reference sequence). The CDR3 loop spans 15 amino acids. Trimming stripped 6 bases from V and 3 bases from J, with 20 bases between. The CDR3 reads CSAQKTSRPKETQYF. CDR3 sequence (DNA): TGCAGTGCCCAAAAGACGTCGCGGCCTAAAGAGACCCAGTACTTC.

The CDR3 protein is CASRLGNRPLPGELFF. In DNA form, the CDR3 reads TGTGCCAGCAGGCTGGGTAACCGACCCCTCCCCGGGGAGCTGTTTTTT. The gene calls are TRBV6-1 and TRBJ2-2; the D is unclear. The CDR3 has 16 residues. V was pared by 6 bases and J by 6 bases, with 20 bases between. From germline, CDR1 is MNHNS and CDR2 SASEGT.

The chain has TRBV7-2 and TRBJ2-5, with 8 bases matching TRBD2. The CDR3 loop spans 17 amino acids. Looked up from germline, CDR1 is SGHTA and CDR2 is FQGNSA. The ends lost 5 bases at V and 1 base at J; junction bases unmatched: 12. CDR3 sequence reads: CASSPPGLGSVQETQYF. As DNA, the CDR3 is TGTGCCAGCAGCCCGCCGGGACTAGGCTCGGTCCAAGAGACCCAGTACTTC.

In its sample, this clonotype was seen a few times. This chain connects TRBV5-4 to TRBJ2-1, with 7 nucleotides matching TRBD2. V dropped 3 bases and J dropped 0; count of bases not matched to a gene: 6. This CDR3 is 16 amino acids long. CDR1 and CDR2 (germline): SGHNT, YYREEE (reference sequence). The CDR3, as DNA: TGTGCCAGCAGCTCGGGAGCGGGGAGCTCCTACAATGAGCAGTTCTTC. Its translation is CASSSGAGSSYNEQFF.

V gene TRBV7-3 combines with J gene TRBJ2-7; 7 bases are shared with TRBD2. The CDR3 spans 15 residues. Trimming cost V 5 bases and J 3 bases; bases outside gene matches: 10. Germline CDR1 SGHTA, CDR2 FQGTGA. The CDR3, as DNA: TGTGCCAGCAGCCCACCCCGTAGGGAGGGCTACGAGCAGTACTTC. Its translation is CASSPPRREGYEQYF.

This clonotype was detected many times. The chain recombines TRBV7-2 with TRBJ1-2; TRBD1 agrees at 7 bases. Germline V gives CDR1 SGHTA, CDR2 FQGNSA. CDR3 length: 17 amino acids. V was pared by 4 bases and J by 0 bases, with 11 bases of the junction left unmatched. The CDR3: CASSSPTGARTNYGYTF. DNA of the CDR3: TGTGCCAGCAGCTCTCCCACAGGGGCCCGAACTAACTATGGCTACACCTTC.

This clonotype was counted between two and nine times. V is TRBV6-1 and J is TRBJ2-5; weak D call: TRBD1 (5 bases). This CDR3 comprises 13 residues. Trimming stripped 2 bases from V and 13 bases from J, with 17 bases between. The germline gives CDR1 MNHNS, CDR2 SASEGT. The CDR3 is CASSETLRGMGYF. DNA for the CDR3: TGTGCCAGCAGTGAAACCCTAAGGGGCATGGGGTACTTC.

This clonotype was picked up one time. This sequence may be a read error, since a much larger clone differs from it by one base. The J gene is TRBJ2-1, the V gene TRBV12-3 or TRBV12-4; D is uncertain. This CDR3 is built from 12 residues. With 6 bases removed from V and 10 bases from J, the gap between germline ends came to 13 bases. The CDR3 region is CASRPEASEQFF. CDR3 bases: TGTGCCAGCAGACCGGAAGCTTCCGAGCAGTTCTTC.

This clonotype was detected ten times or more. The chain is built from TRBV6-1 and TRBJ2-7; 8 bases fit TRBD2. Unmatched junction bases numbered 3, after V lost 6 bases and J lost 2 bases. The CDR3 loop spans 13 amino acids. Germline V gene data show CDR1 as MNHNS and CDR2 as SASEGT. DNA of the CDR3: TGTGCCAGCAGGGGAGCGGGGGCCTACGAGCAGTACTTC. This codes for CASRGAGAYEQYF.

The chain recombines TRBV7-2 with TRBJ2-7; possibly TRBD1 for D (6 bases). Germline CDR1 reads SGHTA; CDR2 reads FQGNSA. The CDR3 sequence is 13 residues long. V shed 4 bases and J shed 3 bases, with 10 bases lying between them. The CDR3 region is CASSSTGFYEQYF. As DNA, the CDR3 is TGTGCCAGCAGCTCGACAGGCTTCTACGAGCAGTACTTC.

At least ten counts were recorded for this clonotype. The chain carries TRBV7-2 and TRBJ2-7, with no clear D. V dropped 2 bases and J dropped 7 bases, with 21 bases sitting between them. Per germline, CDR1 SGHTA and CDR2 FQGNSA. CDR3 length: 16 residues. In DNA form, the CDR3 reads TGTGCCAGCAGCTTATTGCCGGGTCGGAGCTCTGGGGAGCAGTACTTC. It yields the protein CASSLLPGRSSGEQYF.

The chain combines TRBV19 with TRBJ2-1, with a weak D call TRBD2 (5 bases). Trimming stripped 1 base from V and 0 bases from J, with 13 bases between. The CDR3 loop spans 17 amino acids. CDR1 and CDR2 from the germline V gene are LNHDA and SQIVND (reference sequence). The CDR3 spells CASSIAARLSSYNEQFF. In DNA form, the CDR3 reads TGTGCCAGTAGTATAGCCGCACGACTAAGCTCCTACAATGAGCAGTTCTTC. Looking up the rest from reference TRBV19 and TRBJ2-1 gives the full variable domain: DGGITQSPKYLFRKEGQNVTLSCEQNLNHDAMYWYRQDPGQGLRLIYYSQIVNDFQKGDIAEGYSVSREKKESFPLTVTSAQKNPTAFYLCASSIAARLSSYNEQFFGPGTRLTVL.

A remark on this clonotype: One end of the junction is discordant with germline, which a read error may explain. The chain uses TRBV7-3 and TRBJ2-1, with TRBD2 as a possible D gene (5 bases). In germline, CDR1 is SGHTA, CDR2 FQGTGA. The CDR3 runs 15 residues. The CDR3 DNA reads TGTGCCAGCATCTTAATGGGGAGCTCCTACAATGAGCAGTTCTTC. Translation: CASILMGSSYNEQFF.

This clonotype appeared many times. This chain uses TRBV7-2 with TRBJ2-5, with 9 bases fitting TRBD2. CDR3 length equals 14 residues. The ends lost 1 base at V and 7 bases at J; junction bases unmatched: 4. Germline V CDR1 and CDR2: SGHTA, FQGNSA. The CDR3: CASSLGAGGATQYF. For the CDR3, the DNA is TGTGCCAGCAGCTTAGGGGCGGGAGGGGCGACCCAGTACTTC.